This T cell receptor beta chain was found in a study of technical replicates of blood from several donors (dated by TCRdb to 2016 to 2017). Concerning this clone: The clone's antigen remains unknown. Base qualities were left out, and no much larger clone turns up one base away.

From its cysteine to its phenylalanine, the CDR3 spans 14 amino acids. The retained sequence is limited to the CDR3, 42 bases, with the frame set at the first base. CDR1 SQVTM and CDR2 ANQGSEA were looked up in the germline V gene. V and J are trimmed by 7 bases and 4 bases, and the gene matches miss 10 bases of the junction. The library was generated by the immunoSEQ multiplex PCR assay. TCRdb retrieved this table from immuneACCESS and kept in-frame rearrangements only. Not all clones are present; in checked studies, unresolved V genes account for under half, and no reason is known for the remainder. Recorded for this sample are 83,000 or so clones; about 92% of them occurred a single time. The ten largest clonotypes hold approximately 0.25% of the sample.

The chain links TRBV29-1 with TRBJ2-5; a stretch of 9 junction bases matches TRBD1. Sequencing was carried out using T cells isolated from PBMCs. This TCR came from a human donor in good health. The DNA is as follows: TGCAGCGCCGATACGACAGGGGGACGAGAGACCCAGTACTTC. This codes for CSADTTGGRETQYF.